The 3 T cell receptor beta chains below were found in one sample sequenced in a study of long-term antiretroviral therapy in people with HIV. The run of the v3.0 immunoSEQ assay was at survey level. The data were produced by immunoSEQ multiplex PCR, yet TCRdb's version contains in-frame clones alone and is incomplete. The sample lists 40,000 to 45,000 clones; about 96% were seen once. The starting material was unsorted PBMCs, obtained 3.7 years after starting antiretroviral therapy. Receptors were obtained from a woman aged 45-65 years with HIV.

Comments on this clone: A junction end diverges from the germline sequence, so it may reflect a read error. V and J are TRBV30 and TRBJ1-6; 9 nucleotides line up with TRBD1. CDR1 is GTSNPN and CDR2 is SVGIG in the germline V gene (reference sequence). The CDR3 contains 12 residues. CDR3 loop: CAWRPTGTGTLF. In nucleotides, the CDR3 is TGTGCCTGGAGGCCGACCGGGACAGGGACTCTCTTT.

The CDR3: CASSLMSGLGANVLTF. In nucleotides, the CDR3 is TGTGCCAGCAGCTTAATGTCAGGGCTGGGGGCCAACGTCCTGACTTTC. The chain uses TRBV7-3 and TRBJ2-6; weak D call: TRBD1 (5 bases). Trimming took off 1 base at V and 4 bases at J, with 11 bases between the two ends. The CDR3 runs 16 residues. Germline V gives CDR1 SGHTA, CDR2 FQGTGA. Variable domain in full (rest from reference TRBV7-3 and TRBJ2-6): GAGVSQTPSNKVTEKGKYVELRCDPISGHTALYWYRQSLGQGPEFLIYFQGTGAADDSGLPNDRFFAVRPEGSVSTLKIQRTERGDSAVYLCASSLMSGLGANVLTFGAGSRLTVL.

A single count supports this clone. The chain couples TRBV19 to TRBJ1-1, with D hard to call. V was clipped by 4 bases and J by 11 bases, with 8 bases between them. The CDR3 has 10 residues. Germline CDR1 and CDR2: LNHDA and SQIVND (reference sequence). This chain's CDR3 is CASSRGEAFF. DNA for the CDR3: TGTGCCAGTAGTAGGGGAGAGGCTTTCTTT.